This is a list of T cell receptor beta chains from one sample in a study of OX40 agonist ivuxolimab in advanced cancers. The data were produced by immunoSEQ multiplex PCR, yet TCRdb's version contains in-frame clones alone and is incomplete. The sample records 52,000 or so clones, approximately 91% being singletons. Sequenced here: CD4+ or CD8+ T cells sorted from blood, sampled in a trial of the OX40 agonist ivuxolimab. These receptors originate from an adult with an advanced solid tumor such as melanoma, head and neck, liver or kidney cancer. Both conserved end residues are part of each CDR3. Fields, in order: CDR3 DNA, CDR3 protein, J gene, D gene, V gene, clone size. The D gene is left open where the match is weak. Size values are once, few and many counts, or a class for expanded clones, and some rows have none.

TGCAGCGTTGAGGGTCCTACATGGAACACTGAAGCTTTCTTT	CSVEGPTWNTEAFF	TRBJ1-1	.	TRBV29-1	.
TGTGCCAGCAGCTTCCTTAGGTTGCAAGAGACCCAGTACTTC	CASSFLRLQETQYF	TRBJ2-5	.	TRBV7-2	.
TGTGCCAGCAGCGTCAGGGCGAGCACAGATACGCAGTATTTT	CASSVRASTDTQYF	TRBJ2-3	.	TRBV9	.
TGTGCCAGCAGCCCTTCGGGGACTAGGGATACAGATACGCAGTATTTT	CASSPSGTRDTDTQYF	TRBJ2-3	TRBD2	TRBV7-9	.
TGCGCCAGCAGCCAAGAGTACAGCCTGGGTCAGCCCCAGCATTTT	CASSQEYSLGQPQHF	TRBJ1-5	.	TRBV4-1	.
TGCGCCAGCAGAAGGGGGAACGACCAAGAGACCCAGTACTTC	CASRRGNDQETQYF	TRBJ2-5	.	TRBV4-1	once
TGTGCCAGCAGCTTAGAGGGGAACACCGGGGAGCTGTTTTTT	CASSLEGNTGELFF	TRBJ2-2	.	TRBV7-6	.
TGTGCCAGCAGCCCGACAGGGGGCTTCAATGAGCAGTTCTTC	CASSPTGGFNEQFF	TRBJ2-1	TRBD1	TRBV27	once
TGTGCCAGCAGCCGCCCATCAAGGGCATCTAATGAAAAACTGTTTTTT	CASSRPSRASNEKLFF	TRBJ1-4	.	TRBV28	once
TGTGCCAGCAGCTTAGGGGCCGGGTTTCTCTACGAGCAGTACTTC	CASSLGAGFLYEQYF	TRBJ2-7	.	TRBV11-2	.
TGTGCCAGCAGTTTTTGGTACAGGGTACGGGAGTCCTACGAGCAGTACTTC	CASSFWYRVRESYEQYF	TRBJ2-7	.	TRBV28	.
TGTGCCAGCAGCCCCGACGGGGGTACGCAGTATTTT	CASSPDGGTQYF	TRBJ2-3	.	TRBV13	.
TGTGCCAGCAGAACACCCGGGGCCCTTACCGGGGAGCTGTTTTTT	CASRTPGALTGELFF	TRBJ2-2	.	TRBV27	.
TGTGCCAGCAGTCTAGCGGGAGCCTCCTACAATGAGCAGTTCTTC	CASSLAGASYNEQFF	TRBJ2-1	TRBD2	TRBV6-5	.
TGCAGCGTCCGGGGTAACACTGAAGCTTTCTTT	CSVRGNTEAFF	TRBJ1-1	.	TRBV29-1	.
TGTGCCAGCAGCGCAACCGGGACCGCGGGGGAGACCCAGTACTTC	CASSATGTAGETQYF	TRBJ2-5	.	TRBV9	.
TGTGCCACCAGCAGAGATAAAGGGCCCGATGGCTACACCTTC	CATSRDKGPDGYTF	TRBJ1-2	.	TRBV15	.
TGTGCCAGCATCGGTGAACCGCTCTCCTACAATGAGCAGTTCTTC	CASIGEPLSYNEQFF	TRBJ2-1	.	TRBV2	.
TGTGCCAGTTCGGGGTTCCCGTCCTCCAACACCGGGGAGCTGTTTTTT	CASSGFPSSNTGELFF	TRBJ2-2	.	TRBV19	.
TGCAGTGCTCACCCTTATGGCTACACCTTC	CSAHPYGYTF	TRBJ1-2	.	TRBV20-1	.
TGTGCCAGCGGGAATAGCTCCTACAATGAGCAGTTCTTC	CASGNSSYNEQFF	TRBJ2-1	.	TRBV5-4	.
TGTGCCAGCAGCTTATGGGACACCCCACAAGAGACCCAGTACTTC	CASSLWDTPQETQYF	TRBJ2-5	.	TRBV13	.
TGCGCCGTCAGGGTAGGGGTTGATGGCTACACCTTC	CAVRVGVDGYTF	TRBJ1-2	.	TRBV10-2	.
TGTGCCAGCAGCGAATCCGGGACGCCTCTCTATGGCTACACCTTC	CASSESGTPLYGYTF	TRBJ1-2	.	TRBV9	.
TGTGCCAGCAGCTTGAGCCGACAGGGTGCGGCAGATACGCAGTATTTT	CASSLSRQGAADTQYF	TRBJ2-3	TRBD1	TRBV5-6	.
TGTGCCAGTAGTATTTATCGGGGAGGGATGAATGAGCAGTTCTTC	CASSIYRGGMNEQFF	TRBJ2-1	TRBD2	TRBV19	.
TGTGCCAGCAGCTTAGGGGTTGCTGAAGCTTTCTTT	CASSLGVAEAFF	TRBJ1-1	.	TRBV7-9	.